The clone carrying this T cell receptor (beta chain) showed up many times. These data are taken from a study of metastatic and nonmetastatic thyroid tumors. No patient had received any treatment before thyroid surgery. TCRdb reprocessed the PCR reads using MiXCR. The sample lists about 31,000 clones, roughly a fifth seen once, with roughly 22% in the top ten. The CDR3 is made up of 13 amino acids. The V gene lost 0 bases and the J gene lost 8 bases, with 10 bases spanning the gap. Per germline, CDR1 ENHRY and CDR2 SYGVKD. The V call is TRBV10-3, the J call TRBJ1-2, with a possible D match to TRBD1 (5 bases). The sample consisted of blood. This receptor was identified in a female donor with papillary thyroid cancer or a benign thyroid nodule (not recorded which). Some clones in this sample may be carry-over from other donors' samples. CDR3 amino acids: CAISESREGGYTF. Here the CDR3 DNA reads TGTGCCATCAGTGAGTCCAGGGAGGGGGGCTACACCTTC.